Below, one T cell receptor beta chain is given with its context. Its antigen is not known. This sample stems from a study of cytomegalovirus exposure and HLA in healthy donors. Study results and caveats: Researchers reported in a later analysis that a missense DCLRE1C variant was tied to TCR beta V- and J-gene trimming. In vitro work confirmed that a few CMV-associated chains recognize CMV antigens.

The PCR had 60 Vbeta and 13 Jbeta primers. Measured with immunoSEQ multiplex PCR; TCRdb has only the in-frame clones, and not every one. Here the sample spans about 90,000 clones, 65% to 85% being singletons. V lost 4 bases to trimming and J lost 0 bases, with 4 bases between them. The CDR3 totals 13 residues. The germline V gene has CDR1 SQVTM and CDR2 ANQGSEA. The TCR was taken from a man aged 18 to 35 in good health and CMV-seronegative. The chain combines TRBV29-1 with TRBJ2-6, with D hard to call. The material sequenced was PBMCs. CDR3 in DNA: TGCAGCGTTGGCAGCTCTGGGGCCAACGTCCTGACTTTC. Its protein is CSVGSSGANVLTF.